This is a list of T cell receptor beta chains from one sample in a study of blood T cells in healthy people across ages. A single record per CDR3 protein comes from TCRdb applying MiXCR to the 5' RACE reads. Counted here are roughly 1.5 million distinct CDR3 sequences, approximately 43% occurring once; the ten biggest clones make up around 4%. The sequenced material came from blood. The origin of the receptors is a woman aged 18-29 years in good health. Both conserved end residues are part of each CDR3.

>TRBV5-1|TRBJ2-3
CASSDGWGGGLVGTDTQYF
>TRBV29-1|TRBJ2-2
CSVVLASSTGELFF
>TRBV9|TRBJ2-1
CASSVSSGQMTRDYNEQFF
>TRBV2|TRBJ2-1
CASSNQAGLLNEQFF
>TRBV6-5|TRBJ1-2
CASSFEAYYGYTF
>TRBV5-1|TRBJ1-4
CASRPTGNEEKLFF
>TRBV4-2|TRBJ2-3
CASSQAGWGSTDTQYF
>TRBV29-1|TRBJ2-3
CSVEGTVLGTQYF
>TRBV4-1|TRBJ2-1
CASTLGLAGVVSSYNEQFF
>TRBV3-1|TRBJ2-4
CASSQDLGGGNIQYF
>TRBV6-2/TRBV6-3|TRBJ2-7
CASGDRNSYEQYF
>TRBV20-1|TRBJ1-1
CSAREDRGNTEAFF
>TRBV5-1|TRBJ2-3
CASSNLGDTQYF
>TRBV4-3|TRBJ2-7
CASSQGYLAQSSYEQYF
>TRBV29-1|TRBJ1-2
CSVERGWGYGYTF
>TRBV9|NA
CASSVAPRGSWETQYF
>TRBV5-1|TRBJ2-1
CASSLGWGSYNEQFF
>TRBV5-6|TRBJ2-3
CASSFDRGTGDTQYF
>TRBV7-9|TRBJ2-2
CASRERGGTGELFF
>TRBV20-1|TRBJ1-5
CSASAGRVLGPQHF
>TRBV6-6|TRBJ2-3
CASTPGGTATDTQYF
>TRBV14|TRBJ2-7
CASSQDSRGYEQYF